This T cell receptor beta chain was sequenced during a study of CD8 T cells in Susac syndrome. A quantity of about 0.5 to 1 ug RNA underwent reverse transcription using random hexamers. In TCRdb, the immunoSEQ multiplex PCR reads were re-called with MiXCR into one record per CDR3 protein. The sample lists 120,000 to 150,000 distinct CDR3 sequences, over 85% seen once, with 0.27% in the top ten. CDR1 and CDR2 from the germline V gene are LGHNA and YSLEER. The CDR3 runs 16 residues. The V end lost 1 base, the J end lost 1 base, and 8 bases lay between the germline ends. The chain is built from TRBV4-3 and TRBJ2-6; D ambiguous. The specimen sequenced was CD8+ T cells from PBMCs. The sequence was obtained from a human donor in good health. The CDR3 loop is CASSQGRLSGANVLTF. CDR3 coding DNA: TGCGCCAGCAGCCAAGGGCGGCTTTCTGGGGCCAACGTCCTGACTTTC.